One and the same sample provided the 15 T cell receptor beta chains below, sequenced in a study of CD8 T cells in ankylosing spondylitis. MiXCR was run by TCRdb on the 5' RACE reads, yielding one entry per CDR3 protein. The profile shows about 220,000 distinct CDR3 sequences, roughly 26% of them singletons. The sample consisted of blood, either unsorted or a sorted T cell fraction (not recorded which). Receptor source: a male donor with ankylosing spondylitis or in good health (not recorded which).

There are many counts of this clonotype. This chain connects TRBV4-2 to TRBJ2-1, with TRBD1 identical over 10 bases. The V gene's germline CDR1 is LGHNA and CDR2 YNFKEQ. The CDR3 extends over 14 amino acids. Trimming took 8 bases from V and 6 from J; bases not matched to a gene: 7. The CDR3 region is CASERDRGFNEQFF. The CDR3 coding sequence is TGTGCCAGCGAGCGGGACAGGGGCTTCAATGAGCAGTTCTTC.

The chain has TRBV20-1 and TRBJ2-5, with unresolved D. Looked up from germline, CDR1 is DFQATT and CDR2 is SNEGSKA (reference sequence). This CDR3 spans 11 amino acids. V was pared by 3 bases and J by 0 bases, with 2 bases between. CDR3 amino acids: CSARYQETQYF. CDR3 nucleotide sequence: TGCAGTGCTAGGTACCAAGAGACCCAGTACTTC.

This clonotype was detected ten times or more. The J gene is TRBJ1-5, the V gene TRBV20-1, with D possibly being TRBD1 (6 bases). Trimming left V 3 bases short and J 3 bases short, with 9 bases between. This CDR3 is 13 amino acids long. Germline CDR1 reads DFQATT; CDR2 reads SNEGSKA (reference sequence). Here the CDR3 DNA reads TGCAGTGCTAGCCGGGACACCAATCAGCCCCAGCATTTT. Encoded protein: CSASRDTNQPQHF.

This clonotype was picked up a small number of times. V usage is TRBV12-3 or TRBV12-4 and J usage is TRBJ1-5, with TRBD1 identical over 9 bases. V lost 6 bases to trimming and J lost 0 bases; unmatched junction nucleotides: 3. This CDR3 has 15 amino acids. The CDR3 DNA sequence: TGTGCCAGCAGCAGGGACAGGGCTAGCAATCAGCCCCAGCATTTT. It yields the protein CASSRDRASNQPQHF.

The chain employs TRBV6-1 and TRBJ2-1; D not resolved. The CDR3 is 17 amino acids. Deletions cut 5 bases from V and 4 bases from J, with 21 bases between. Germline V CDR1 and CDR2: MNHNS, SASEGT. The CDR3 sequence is CASSRTFSATQYNEQFF. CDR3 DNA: TGTGCCAGCAGTCGCACCTTCTCCGCAACACAATACAATGAGCAGTTCTTC.

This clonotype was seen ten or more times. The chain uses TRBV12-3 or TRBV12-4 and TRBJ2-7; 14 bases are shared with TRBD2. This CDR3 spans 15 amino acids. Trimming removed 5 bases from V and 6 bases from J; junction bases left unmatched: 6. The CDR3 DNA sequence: TGTGCCAGCAGTCCCGGGACTAGCGGGAGCCTCGAGCAGTACTTC. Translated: CASSPGTSGSLEQYF.

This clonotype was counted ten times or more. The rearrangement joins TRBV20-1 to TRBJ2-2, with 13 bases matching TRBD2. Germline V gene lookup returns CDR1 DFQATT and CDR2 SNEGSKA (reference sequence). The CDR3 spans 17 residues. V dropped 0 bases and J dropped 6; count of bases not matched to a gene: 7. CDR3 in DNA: TGCAGTGCTAGAGAGCCTACTAGCGGGAGGGCCTCCGGGGAGCTGTTTTTT. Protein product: CSAREPTSGRASGELFF.

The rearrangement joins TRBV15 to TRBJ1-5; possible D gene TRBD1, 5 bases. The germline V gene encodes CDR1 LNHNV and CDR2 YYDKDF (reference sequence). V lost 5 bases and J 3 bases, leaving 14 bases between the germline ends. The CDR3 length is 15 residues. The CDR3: CATSRGTAINQPQHF. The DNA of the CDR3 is TGTGCCACCAGCCGGGGGACCGCTATCAATCAGCCCCAGCATTTT.

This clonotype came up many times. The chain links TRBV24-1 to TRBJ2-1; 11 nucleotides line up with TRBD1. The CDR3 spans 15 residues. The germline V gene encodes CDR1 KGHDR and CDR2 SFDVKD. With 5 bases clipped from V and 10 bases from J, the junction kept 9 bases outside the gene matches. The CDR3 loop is CATSGTGGRGDEQFF. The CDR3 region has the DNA TGTGCCACCAGTGGGACAGGGGGCCGGGGAGACGAGCAGTTCTTC.

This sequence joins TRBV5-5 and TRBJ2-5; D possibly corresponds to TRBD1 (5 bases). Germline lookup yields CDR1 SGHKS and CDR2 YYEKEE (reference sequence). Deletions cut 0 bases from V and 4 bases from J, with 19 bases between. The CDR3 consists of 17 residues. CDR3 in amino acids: CASSLDGRSTRGETQYF. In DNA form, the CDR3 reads TGTGCCAGCAGCTTGGACGGAAGGTCCACAAGGGGAGAGACCCAGTACTTC.

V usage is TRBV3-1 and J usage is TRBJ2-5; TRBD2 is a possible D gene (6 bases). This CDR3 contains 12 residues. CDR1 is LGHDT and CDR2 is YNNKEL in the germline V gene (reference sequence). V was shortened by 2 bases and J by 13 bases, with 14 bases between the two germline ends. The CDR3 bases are TGTGCCAGCAGCCAAAGATCGGGGGATCGGTACTTC. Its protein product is CASSQRSGDRYF.

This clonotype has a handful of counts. In DNA form, the CDR3 reads TGCAGCGTTGGGAGCGGGGCCCTAGATACGCAGTATTTT. Protein product: CSVGSGALDTQYF. The rearrangement joins TRBV29-1 to TRBJ2-3; 7 bases line up with TRBD2. Germline V gene lookup returns CDR1 SQVTM and CDR2 ANQGSEA. V gave up 4 bases and J gave up 5 bases; unmatched junction bases: 6. This CDR3 has 13 residues.

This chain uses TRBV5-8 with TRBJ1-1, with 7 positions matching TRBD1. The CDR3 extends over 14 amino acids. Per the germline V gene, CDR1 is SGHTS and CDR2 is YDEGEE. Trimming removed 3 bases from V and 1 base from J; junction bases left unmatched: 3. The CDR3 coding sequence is TGTGCCAGCAGCTGGGGACAGACGAACACTGAAGCTTTCTTT. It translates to CASSWGQTNTEAFF.

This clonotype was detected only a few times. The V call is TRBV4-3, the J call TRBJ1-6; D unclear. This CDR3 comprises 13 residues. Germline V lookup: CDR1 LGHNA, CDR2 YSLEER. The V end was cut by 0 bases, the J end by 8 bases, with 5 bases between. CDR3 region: CASSQDMDSPLHF. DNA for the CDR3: TGCGCCAGCAGCCAAGATATGGATTCACCCCTCCACTTT.

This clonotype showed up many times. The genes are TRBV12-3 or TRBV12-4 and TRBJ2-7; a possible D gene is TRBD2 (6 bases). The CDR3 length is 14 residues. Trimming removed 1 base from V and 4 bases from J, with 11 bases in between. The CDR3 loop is CASSLGDSQYEQYF. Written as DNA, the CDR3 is TGTGCCAGCAGTTTAGGGGACTCCCAATACGAGCAGTACTTC.